The clone carrying this T cell receptor beta chain was seen only a few times. Its antigen is as yet unknown. The sequence runs out 3 residues before the end of the CDR3; the remainder is reconstructed from the germline J gene. This record comes from a study of T cell clonality in common variable immunodeficiency. Study-level results: TCRbeta clonality was increased in CVID versus healthy controls. In common variable immunodeficiency, TCR beta chains reportedly carried fewer deletions and N-nucleotide insertions.

Some clones are missing from TCRdb's copy, which holds only in-frame ones; the method was immunoSEQ multiplex PCR. The sample presents tens of thousands of clones, none singletons. Germline V lookup: CDR1 GTSNPN, CDR2 SVGIG (reference sequence). Trimming removed 2 bases from V and 4 bases from J, with 15 bases in between. The CDR3 totals 15 residues. Donors gave about 5 to 8 ml heparinized peripheral whole blood. The chain uses TRBV30 and TRBJ1-5, with a tentative D call TRBD1 (5 bases). The receptor comes from a human donor with common variable immunodeficiency. The sample was peripheral blood mononuclear cells. The CDR3 DNA, read in part, is TGTGCCTGGAGTCCAGGGTTGGGGGGGAATCAGCCC. Translation: CAWSPGLGGNQP. The entire CDR3 protein is CAWSPGLGGNQPQHF.